This TCR beta chain emerged from a study of blood T cell repertoires in COVID-19. Study in general: The analysed material was cDNA or gDNA that came from T cells, B-cell-depleted T cells, or PBMCs.

Participant age was about 18 to 89 years, and participants resided in approximately 25 US areas. Cohorts were assigned according to the clinical history that participants reported. Each recovered donor of Cohort 3 presented with two negative PCRs, clearance, or symptom resolution. Comments on this clone: This specimen includes other DNA sequences encoding the same CDR3.

Some clones are missing from TCRdb's copy, which holds only in-frame ones; the method was immunoSEQ multiplex PCR. The data hold more than 200,000 clones, with around nine tenths observed a single time. The V segment lost 7 bases and the J segment 5 bases; nucleotides outside the gene matches: 10. Germline V gene lookup returns CDR1 MDHEN and CDR2 SYDVKM. The CDR3 sequence is 14 residues long. This receptor was obtained from a woman aged 45-65 years who had recovered from COVID-19. The chain joins TRBV28 to TRBJ1-2; 7 bases align to TRBD1. Sequencing was performed on PBMCs or T cells enriched from blood (not recorded which). CDR3 residues: CASTRTGVGYGYTF. CDR3 bases: TGTGCCAGCACCAGGACAGGAGTAGGGTATGGCTACACCTTC.